This T cell receptor (beta chain) was captured in a study of tumor-infiltrating lymphocytes in primary liver carcinoma. This clonotype was seen only once. Its antigen is unidentified. The junction shows a germline mismatch at one end, possibly a read error. Total RNA and DNA came together from around 20-30 mg of bulk tissue without cell sorting. Study observations and caveats: Blood's top-250-clone fraction was significantly lower than that of tumors (p = 0.039). Researchers found tumor-adjacent and tumor-blood pairs overlapped less than tumor region pairs.

From roughly 500 ng total RNA, TCR beta cDNA was generated with a primer in the constant region. Construction of TCR beta libraries relied on three successive nested multiplex PCR rounds employing slightly modified ARM-PCR. TRBV1-TRBV30 forward primers paired with a C-beta reverse primer were used in the first two PCR rounds, which ran roughly 9 cycles each. TCRdb re-called the multiplex PCR reads through MiXCR, storing one row per CDR3 protein. This sample has tens of thousands of distinct CDR3 sequences; around 76% occur once, and the top ten carry more than 35%. The CDR3 sequence is 14 residues long. Germline CDR1 reads SGHAT; CDR2 reads FQNNGV.

What was sequenced was liver tumor tissue from sampling region 1. Indicated subset: tumor region T1, superior pole. The clonotype was recovered from a middle-aged man with primary liver carcinoma and hepatitis B virus infection. The chain combines TRBV11-2 with TRBJ2-1; D remains unclear. The CDR3 nucleotides read TGTGCCAGCAGCTTGTACCGGCTAGTTAATGAGCAGTTTTTC. Its protein is CASSLYRLVNEQFF.